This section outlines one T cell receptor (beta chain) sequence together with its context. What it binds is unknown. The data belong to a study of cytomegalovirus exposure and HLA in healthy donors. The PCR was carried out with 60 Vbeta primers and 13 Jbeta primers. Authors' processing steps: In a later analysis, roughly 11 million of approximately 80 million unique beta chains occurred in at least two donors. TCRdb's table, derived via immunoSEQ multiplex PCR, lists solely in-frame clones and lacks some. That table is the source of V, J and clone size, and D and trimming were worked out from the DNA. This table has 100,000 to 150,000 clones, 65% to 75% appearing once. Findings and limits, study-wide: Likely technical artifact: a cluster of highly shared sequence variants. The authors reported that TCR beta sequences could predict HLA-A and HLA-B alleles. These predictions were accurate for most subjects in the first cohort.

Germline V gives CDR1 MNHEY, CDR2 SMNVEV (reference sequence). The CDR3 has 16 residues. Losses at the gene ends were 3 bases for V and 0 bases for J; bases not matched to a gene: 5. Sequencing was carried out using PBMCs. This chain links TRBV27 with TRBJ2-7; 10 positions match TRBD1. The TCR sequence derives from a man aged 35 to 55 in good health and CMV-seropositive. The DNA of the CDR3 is TGTGCCAGCAGTTTGTCGAGGACAGGGGGCTCCTACGAGCAGTACTTC. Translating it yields CASSLSRTGGSYEQYF.